Below, 18 T cell receptor beta chains from the same sample are listed, as sequenced in a study of blood T cell repertoires in COVID-19. Profiling relied on immunoSEQ multiplex PCR, and the TCRdb table lists in-frame clones only, not all of them. The repertoire holds some 200,000 clones, with 88% as singletons. The specimen was peripheral blood. These receptors were collected from a man in his forties or fifties with active or convalescent COVID-19.

The chain is built from TRBV28 and TRBJ1-1, with TRBD1 as a possible D gene (5 bases). The V gene's germline CDR1 is MDHEN and CDR2 SYDVKM. V lost 6 bases, J lost 5 bases, and 25 bases lay in between. CDR3 length equals 17 residues. The CDR3 DNA is TGTGCCAGCAGGCCACCTATTCGGGGGGGGATTAGTACTGAAGCTTTCTTT. Amino acids: CASRPPIRGGISTEAFF.

V usage is TRBV6-2 or TRBV6-3 and J usage is TRBJ2-2, with D possibly TRBD1 on 6 matching bases. Germline CDR1 reads MNHEY; CDR2 reads SVGEGT. V lost 0 bases to trimming and J lost 3 bases, with 11 bases between them. CDR3 size: 16 residues. Written as DNA, the CDR3 is TGTGCCAGCAGTTACTCGCAGGGGTTGGACACCGGGGAGCTGTTTTTT. It yields the protein CASSYSQGLDTGELFF.

CDR3: CASSQALRGASTDTQYF. CDR3 coding DNA: TGTGCCAGCAGCCAAGCTCTGCGGGGCGCTAGCACAGATACGCAGTATTTT. The V call is TRBV3-1 (or the pseudogene TRBV3-2), the J call TRBJ2-3; D perhaps matches TRBD2 (6 bases). Trimming removed 1 base at V and 0 bases at J, with 14 bases between. From germline, CDR1 is LGHDT and CDR2 YNNKEL (reference sequence). The CDR3 loop spans 17 amino acids.

This clone was picked up a small number of times. This sequence joins TRBV28 and TRBJ1-3; D is uncertain. The V and J ends lost 4 bases and 0 bases respectively, with 4 bases between them. The germline CDR1 and CDR2 sequences are MDHEN and SYDVKM. This CDR3 spans 13 amino acids. CDR3 nucleotide sequence: TGTGCCAGCAGTTCCAACTCTGGAAACACCATATATTTT. The encoded protein is CASSSNSGNTIYF.

The genes are TRBV3-1 (or the pseudogene TRBV3-2) and TRBJ2-7, with D perhaps TRBD1 (6 bases). CDR1 is LGHDT, CDR2 YNNKEL, per germline (reference sequence). V was trimmed by 4 bases and J by 12 bases, leaving 16 bases between them. This CDR3 comprises 12 residues. The CDR3 nucleotides read TGTGCCAGCAGCCGGACCAACAGGGAACTGTACTTC. This sequence encodes CASSRTNRELYF.

The chain is built from TRBV28 and TRBJ1-4; 8 bases match TRBD1. The CDR3 is made up of 16 amino acids. Germline V gene sequence: CDR1 MDHEN, CDR2 SYDVKM. The junction had 10 bases not matched to a gene; V was cut back by 5 bases and J by 5 bases. The DNA of the CDR3 is TGTGCCAGCAGTCTCTACCCGGGACAGGCAAATGAAAAACTGTTTTTT. This encodes CASSLYPGQANEKLFF.

This chain links TRBV15 with TRBJ2-3; 9 bases fit TRBD2. The CDR3 loop spans 14 amino acids. The J segment lost 3 bases and the V segment lost 8 bases, leaving 6 bases of the junction unmatched. Germline CDR1 is LNHNV and CDR2 is YYDKDF (reference sequence). The CDR3 spells CATDSGGRTDTQYF. CDR3 nucleotides: TGTGCCACCGATAGCGGGGGTAGGACAGATACGCAGTATTTT. Using reference TRBV15 and TRBJ2-3 for the parts outside the CDR3, the full variable domain is DAMVIQNPRYQVTQFGKPVTLSCSQTLNHNVMYWYQQKSSQAPKLLFHYYDKDFNNEADTPDNFQSRRPNTSFCFLDIRSPGLGDTAMYLCATDSGGRTDTQYFGPGTRLTVL.

This clone was seen just once. The gene calls are TRBV9 and TRBJ2-3, with D unclear. Germline assignment: CDR1 SGDLS and CDR2 YYNGEE. Deletions cut 0 bases from V and 2 bases from J, with 10 bases between. This CDR3 region has 15 residues. CDR3 in amino acids: CASSVEAAPTDTQYF. CDR3 sequence (DNA): TGTGCCAGCAGCGTAGAGGCGGCACCCACAGATACGCAGTATTTT.

The V and J genes are TRBV27 and TRBJ2-3; possible D gene TRBD1, 8 bases. The germline CDR1 and CDR2 sequences are MNHEY and SMNVEV (reference sequence). Trimming pared 3 bases from V and 6 bases from J, leaving 22 bases between. The CDR3 has 17 residues. The CDR3 coding sequence is TGTGCCAGCAGTTTTGGTCCCCACAGGGGGGGAGGGGATACGCAGTATTTT. Translated: CASSFGPHRGGGDTQYF.

The chain has TRBV11-3 and TRBJ2-1; D gene unclear. The germline gives CDR1 SGHNT, CDR2 YENEEA. This CDR3 spans 14 amino acids. Trimming left V 1 base short and J 5 bases short, with 9 bases between. The CDR3 spells CASSLGLGDNEQFF. CDR3 nucleotide sequence: TGTGCCAGCAGCTTAGGTTTAGGAGACAATGAGCAGTTCTTC.

V gene TRBV7-9 combines with J gene TRBJ2-1; 8 bases map to TRBD1. From germline, CDR1 is SEHNR and CDR2 FQNEAQ (reference sequence). CDR3 size: 16 residues. The trim removed 5 bases at V and 3 bases at J, leaving 9 bases unmatched. CDR3 in amino acids: CASSPRPGTGYNEQFF. CDR3 nucleotides: TGTGCCAGCAGCCCTAGACCCGGGACAGGCTACAATGAGCAGTTCTTC.

The chain uses TRBV27 and TRBJ2-3; tentatively, D is TRBD1 (6 bases). This CDR3 spans 14 amino acids. The germline V gene has CDR1 MNHEY and CDR2 SMNVEV (reference sequence). V was trimmed by 4 bases and J by 0 bases, leaving 8 bases between them. The DNA for the CDR3 is TGTGCCAGCAGTTGGACAGCCAGCACAGATACGCAGTATTTT. Translating gives CASSWTASTDTQYF.

This clone has only a few counts. The CDR3 loop reads CASGLSPGKGYEQYF. In DNA form, the CDR3 reads TGTGCTAGTGGTTTGTCCCCAGGGAAAGGCTACGAGCAGTACTTC. The V call is TRBV12-5, the J call TRBJ2-7; D may be TRBD1 (5 bases). V was trimmed by 2 bases and J by 3 bases, leaving 14 bases between them. Germline V lookup: CDR1 LGHNT, CDR2 FRNRAP. The CDR3 consists of 15 residues.

The V call is TRBV19, the J call TRBJ1-2; D perhaps matches TRBD1 (5 bases). Trimming pared 1 base from V and 5 bases from J, leaving 8 bases between. Germline V CDR1 and CDR2: LNHDA, SQIVND (reference sequence). CDR3 length: 13 residues. This chain's CDR3 is CASSIGAGYGYTF. CDR3 in DNA: TGTGCCAGTAGTATAGGGGCAGGGTATGGCTACACCTTC.

This clone was recorded many times. The chain carries TRBV2 and TRBJ1-1, with D possibly matching TRBD1 (5 bases). The CDR3 sequence is 15 residues long. The V gene's germline CDR1 is SNHLY and CDR2 FYNNEI. Trimming pared 7 bases from V and 2 bases from J, leaving 17 bases between. The CDR3: CASNFQGPGNTEAFF. In DNA, the CDR3 is TGTGCCAGCAACTTTCAGGGTCCTGGTAACACTGAAGCTTTCTTT.

The chain recombines TRBV7-9 with TRBJ2-5; the D gene is possibly TRBD1 (6 bases). Germline-derived CDR1 and CDR2 are SEHNR and FQNEAQ (reference sequence). CDR3 size: 15 residues. V was pared by 3 bases and J by 1 base, with 12 bases between. The CDR3 coding sequence is TGTGCCAGCAGCTTCCGGGACACCCGCCAAGAGACCCAGTACTTC. The encoded protein is CASSFRDTRQETQYF.

The chain employs TRBV7-2 and TRBJ2-2; D gene unclear. Germline V gene sequence: CDR1 SGHTA, CDR2 FQGNSA. The germline V and J ends were trimmed by 0 bases and 4 bases, with 12 bases remaining between them. The CDR3 sequence is 16 residues long. CDR3 nucleotides: TGTGCCAGCAGCTTAGCTGGAAAGTCGGGCACCGGGGAGCTGTTTTTT. It codes for CASSLAGKSGTGELFF. Looking up the rest from reference TRBV7-2 and TRBJ2-2 gives the full variable domain: GAGVSQSPSNKVTEKGKDVELRCDPISGHTALYWYRQSLGQGLEFLIYFQGNSAPDKSGLPSDRFSAERTGGSVSTLTIQRTQQEDSAVYLCASSLAGKSGTGELFFGEGSRLTVL.

V usage is TRBV3-1 (or the pseudogene TRBV3-2) and J usage is TRBJ2-7, with D possibly being TRBD2 (6 bases). Germline CDR1 reads LGHDT; CDR2 reads YNNKEL (reference sequence). Trimming took 4 bases from V and 3 from J, leaving 10 bases between them. This CDR3 spans 13 amino acids. Here the CDR3 reads CASSPAGGYEQYF. The CDR3 bases are TGTGCCAGCAGCCCCGCCGGGGGCTACGAGCAGTACTTC.